The 30 T cell receptor beta chains reported below all come from one sample, sequenced in a study of CD8+ T cells in alopecia areata. Following extraction, RNA underwent reverse transcription to cDNA, which served as the sequencing template. Data came from immunoSEQ multiplex PCR; TCRdb stores just in-frame clones and leaves some out. In the table there are 180,000 or so clones, 58% of which are singletons. Treatment: oral pan-JAK inhibitor, 5-10 mg twice daily. Here the sequenced sample was CD4+ T cells sorted from blood, taken at approximately week 60, from a patient treated with tofacitinib. The receptors originated from a human donor with alopecia areata.

The J gene is TRBJ1-5, the V gene TRBV20-1, with D perhaps TRBD1 (5 bases). Germline-derived CDR1 and CDR2 are DFQATT and SNEGSKA (reference sequence). V was shortened by 2 bases and J by 16 bases, with 15 bases between the two germline ends. The CDR3 contains 11 residues. DNA for the CDR3: TGCAGTGCTAGATCCGGGACGTTTAAACATTTT. It specifies CSARSGTFKHF.

The chain couples TRBV9 to TRBJ1-1; no reliable D call. The V gene lost 4 bases and the J gene lost 6 bases, with 19 bases spanning the gap. The CDR3 runs 15 residues. Germline CDR1 and CDR2: SGDLS and YYNGEE. The CDR3: CASSPRGRVGAEAFF. The CDR3 coding sequence is TGTGCCAGCAGCCCCCGCGGGAGGGTTGGCGCTGAAGCTTTCTTT.

The rearrangement links TRBV27 to TRBJ2-3; D call uncertain. CDR1 MNHEY and CDR2 SMNVEV come from the germline V gene (reference sequence). V lost 5 bases and J lost 7, with 13 bases in between. This CDR3 spans 13 amino acids. Here the CDR3 DNA reads TGTGCCAGCAGTCCCATAGTGGGGAATACGCAGTATTTT. This encodes CASSPIVGNTQYF.

The V gene is TRBV30, the J gene TRBJ2-3; 11 nucleotides match TRBD1. The CDR3 is 15 amino acids. Germline V gene sequence: CDR1 GTSNPN, CDR2 SVGIG (reference sequence). The junction had 7 bases not matched to a gene; V was cut back by 5 bases and J by 3 bases. In nucleotides, the CDR3 is TGTGCCTGGGGTCCCGGGACAGGGGGAACAGATACGCAGTATTTT. Residues: CAWGPGTGGTDTQYF.

The V gene is TRBV7-6, the J gene TRBJ2-3, with 7 bases fitting TRBD2. The J segment lost 0 bases and the V segment lost 5 bases, leaving 11 bases of the junction unmatched. Germline CDR1 reads SGHVS; CDR2 reads FNYEAQ. The CDR3 covers 17 residues. The CDR3 reads CASSTRSWRGSTDTQYF. Here the CDR3 DNA reads TGTGCCAGCAGCACCAGGTCGTGGCGGGGGAGCACAGATACGCAGTATTTT.

This clone was counted between two and nine times. This sequence joins TRBV30 and TRBJ1-5; D unresolved. V was pared by 0 bases and J by 9 bases, with 12 bases between. The CDR3 extends over 13 amino acids. Germline V gene lookup returns CDR1 GTSNPN and CDR2 SVGIG (reference sequence). The CDR3 DNA reads TGTGCCTGGAGTGTAGCCGATAGTACGCCCCAGCATTTT. Its translation: CAWSVADSTPQHF.

The chain combines TRBV30 with TRBJ1-2; D might be TRBD1 (6 bases). Germline CDR1 and CDR2: GTSNPN and SVGIG (reference sequence). V was clipped by 3 bases and J by 2 bases, with 16 bases between them. CDR3 length equals 15 residues. The CDR3 reads CAWREGLQGNYGYTF. For the CDR3, the DNA is TGTGCCTGGAGGGAAGGACTACAGGGAAACTATGGCTACACCTTC.

The rearrangement links TRBV4-1 to TRBJ2-7, with TRBD1 as a possible D gene (6 bases). The CDR3 contains 14 residues. The germline CDR1 and CDR2 sequences are MGHRA and YSYEKL. Trimming cost V 4 bases and J 3 bases, with 13 bases left between them. The CDR3 spells CASSLPGQGYEQYF. The CDR3 DNA sequence: TGCGCCAGCAGCCTGCCGGGACAAGGCTACGAGCAGTACTTC.

The chain combines TRBV30 with TRBJ2-5; tentatively, D is TRBD1 or TRBD2 (6 bases each). V lost 4 bases and J lost 5, with 14 bases in between. CDR3 length equals 13 residues. Per the germline V gene, CDR1 is GTSNPN and CDR2 is SVGIG (reference sequence). CDR3 residues: CAWNLGGRETQYF. The CDR3 DNA sequence: TGTGCCTGGAACTTGGGGGGCCGTGAGACCCAGTACTTC.

A few counts support this clone. The V and J genes are TRBV29-1 and TRBJ1-1; maybe TRBD1 (5 bases). The CDR3 is 12 residues long. V lost 7 bases, J lost 1 base, and 10 bases lay in between. Germline V CDR1 and CDR2: SQVTM, ANQGSEA. CDR3 protein: CSGFGGNTEAFF. In DNA form, the CDR3 reads TGCAGCGGTTTCGGGGGGAACACTGAAGCTTTCTTT.

This chain uses TRBV9 with TRBJ1-1; D not certain. The CDR3 runs 14 residues. Germline loops: CDR1 SGDLS, CDR2 YYNGEE. Trimming shortened V by 1 base and J by 1 base, and 8 bases separated the two germline ends. In DNA, the CDR3 is TGTGCCAGCAGCGTAATACATAAGAACACTGAAGCTTTCTTT. It yields the protein CASSVIHKNTEAFF.

V usage is TRBV18 and J usage is TRBJ2-1; D might be TRBD2 (7 bases). V lost 8 bases and J lost 0, with 17 bases in between. The CDR3 runs 16 residues. Germline CDR1 reads KGHSH; CDR2 reads LQKENI. In DNA, the CDR3 is TGTGCCAGCCAGGAAGGGGGGGGCAGCTCCTACAATGAGCAGTTCTTC. Translated, it gives CASQEGGGSSYNEQFF.

This clone was observed a handful of times. This chain uses TRBV29-1 with TRBJ2-3, with D hard to call. This CDR3 is built from 12 residues. Germline-derived CDR1 and CDR2 are SQVTM and ANQGSEA. The germline V and J ends were trimmed by 7 bases and 2 bases, with 10 bases remaining between them. Here the CDR3 DNA reads TGCAGCGGAAACGGTCCCACAGATACGCAGTATTTT. Amino acids: CSGNGPTDTQYF.

This chain joins TRBV4-2 and TRBJ2-1, with 12 bases fitting TRBD2. Germline assignment: CDR1 LGHNA and CDR2 YNFKEQ. The junction had 2 bases not matched to a gene; V was cut back by 5 bases and J by 3 bases. This CDR3 is built from 15 residues. Here the CDR3 reads CASSRLAGVYNEQFF. In DNA, the CDR3 is TGTGCCAGCAGCAGACTAGCGGGGGTCTACAATGAGCAGTTCTTC.

This clone showed up just a few times. J is TRBJ1-1 and V is TRBV30, with a tentative D call TRBD1 (5 bases). The CDR3 has 15 amino acids. Trimming shortened V by 5 bases and J by 0 bases, and 16 bases separated the two germline ends. CDR1 and CDR2 from the germline V gene are GTSNPN and SVGIG (reference sequence). CDR3 DNA: TGTGCCTGGTCCGGGACGGGGGTTCTGAACACTGAAGCTTTCTTT. As protein: CAWSGTGVLNTEAFF.

V is TRBV18 and J is TRBJ1-2; D not resolved. Germline CDR1 reads KGHSH; CDR2 reads LQKENI. This CDR3 contains 15 residues. V lost 3 bases and J lost 8, with 19 bases in between. In DNA form, the CDR3 reads TGTGCCAGCTCACCCTCAGAGGCCGGGCTAGAGGGCTACACCTTC. The encoded protein is CASSPSEAGLEGYTF.

The table lists this clone with a few counts. The chain recombines TRBV6-5 with TRBJ2-2, with D hard to call. The V gene lost 7 bases and the J gene lost 5 bases, with 11 bases spanning the gap. The CDR3 extends over 13 amino acids. Germline V gives CDR1 MNHEY, CDR2 SVGAGI. In nucleotides, the CDR3 is TGTGCCAGCACCCACGAAAGGACCGGGGAGCTGTTTTTT. This sequence encodes CASTHERTGELFF.

The chain links TRBV6-5 to TRBJ1-2; 11 nucleotides agree with TRBD1. Germline assignment: CDR1 MNHEY and CDR2 SVGAGI. The CDR3 covers 15 residues. The trim removed 4 bases at V and 7 bases at J, leaving 8 bases unmatched. The CDR3 DNA reads TGTGCCAGCAGTTCCTTCGGACAGGGGGCGGTTGGCTACACCTTC. This encodes CASSSFGQGAVGYTF.

In its sample, this clone was seen a few times. Other DNA sequences of this sample code for an identical CDR3. J is TRBJ2-3 and V is TRBV7-2, with no clear D. The CDR3 totals 13 residues. V was cut by 5 bases and J by 6 bases, with 12 bases left in between. CDR1 SGHTA and CDR2 FQGNSA come from the germline V gene. For the CDR3, the DNA is TGTGCCAGCAGCCCTCGCACGGGCGATACGCAGTATTTT. Translated, it gives CASSPRTGDTQYF. The full variable domain, completed using reference TRBV7-2 and TRBJ2-3, is GAGVSQSPSNKVTEKGKDVELRCDPISGHTALYWYRQSLGQGLEFLIYFQGNSAPDKSGLPSDRFSAERTGGSVSTLTIQRTQQEDSAVYLCASSPRTGDTQYFGPGTRLTVL.

The chain is built from TRBV5-1 and TRBJ2-7; TRBD1 aligns across 10 bases. V shed 1 base and J 5 bases; nucleotides not matched to a gene: 3. The CDR3 sequence is 14 residues long. Germline loops: CDR1 SGHRS, CDR2 YFSETQ. CDR3 residues: CASSLMGQGNEQYF. The CDR3 DNA follows: TGCGCCAGCAGCTTGATGGGACAGGGGAACGAGCAGTACTTC.

The chain employs TRBV25-1 and TRBJ2-5; weak D call: TRBD1 (6 bases). V gave up 6 bases and J gave up 2 bases, with 13 bases separating them. Germline lookup yields CDR1 MGHDK and CDR2 SYGVNS. The CDR3 has 14 residues. CDR3 region: CASSGRDTQETQYF. The CDR3 nucleotides read TGTGCCAGCAGCGGCCGGGACACGCAAGAGACCCAGTACTTC.

This clone was detected ten times or more. Additional DNA sequences in this sample encode the identical CDR3. Here the CDR3 DNA reads TGTGCCAGCAGTAGTCAAACTGAAGCTTTCTTT. It specifies CASSSQTEAFF. The J gene is TRBJ1-1, the V gene TRBV6-5; no clear D. This CDR3 region has 11 residues. V was clipped by 5 bases and J by 5 bases, with 6 bases between them. Germline loops: CDR1 MNHEY, CDR2 SVGAGI.

The chain joins TRBV11-1 to TRBJ2-3; TRBD2 agrees at 8 bases. V gave up 2 bases and J gave up 2 bases; unmatched junction bases: 9. Germline V lookup: CDR1 SGHAT, CDR2 FQDESV (reference sequence). The CDR3 length is 17 residues. CDR3 sequence: CASSLLLRRGVTDTQYF. The CDR3 DNA is TGTGCCAGCAGCTTATTACTCCGGCGGGGGGTCACAGATACGCAGTATTTT.

The chain recombines TRBV29-1 with TRBJ2-3; TRBD2 matches 7 bases. The CDR3 spans 15 residues. J gave up 6 bases and V 6 bases, and 15 bases lay outside the gene matches. In germline, CDR1 is SQVTM, CDR2 ANQGSEA. Here the CDR3 reads CSVDPDGRYPDTQYF. DNA of the CDR3: TGCAGCGTGGACCCGGACGGGAGGTACCCGGATACGCAGTATTTT.

This clone has only a few counts. The chain combines TRBV29-1 with TRBJ1-2, with 7 bases identical to TRBD1. The CDR3 extends over 11 amino acids. Germline trimming cut 7 bases from V and 5 bases from J; bases unmatched to any gene: 4. Germline V CDR1 and CDR2: SQVTM, ANQGSEA. The CDR3 reads CSGGQPYGYTF. DNA for the CDR3: TGCAGCGGGGGACAGCCATATGGCTACACCTTC.

The V and J genes are TRBV4-2 and TRBJ2-7; no clear D. This CDR3 comprises 14 residues. The germline gives CDR1 LGHNA, CDR2 YNFKEQ. V was trimmed by 0 bases and J by 6 bases, leaving 12 bases between them. The CDR3 sequence is CASSQDSWASEQYF. The DNA of the CDR3 is TGTGCCAGCAGCCAAGATTCTTGGGCGAGCGAGCAGTACTTC.

The CDR3 DNA follows: TGTGCCTGGGCACCGGGACTGGGGGATGGCTACACCTTC. Translating gives CAWAPGLGDGYTF. The V and J genes are TRBV30 and TRBJ1-2; tentative D call: TRBD1 (5 bases). The ends were cut back, 5 bases at V and 6 bases at J, with 16 bases in the middle. This CDR3 has 13 residues. CDR1 is GTSNPN, CDR2 SVGIG, per germline (reference sequence).

V usage is TRBV29-1 and J usage is TRBJ1-2, with 9 bases fitting TRBD1. Germline values: CDR1 SQVTM, CDR2 ANQGSEA. The CDR3 is made up of 13 amino acids. J lost 5 bases, V lost 6 bases, and 7 bases had no gene match. DNA for the CDR3: TGCAGCGTGCAGACAGGGGGTCGTTATGGCTACACCTTC. Amino acid sequence: CSVQTGGRYGYTF.

The chain has TRBV7-2 and TRBJ1-3, with 8 bases fitting TRBD1. Germline CDR1 is SGHTA and CDR2 is FQGNSA. V dropped 3 bases and J dropped 9; count of bases not matched to a gene: 4. This CDR3 contains 13 residues. CDR3 coding DNA: TGTGCCAGCAGCTTGGACAGGGCCGCCACCATATATTTT. Translation: CASSLDRAATIYF.

V and J are TRBV30 and TRBJ1-2; D gene unclear. Trimming took off 3 bases at V and 2 bases at J, with 7 bases between the two ends. The V gene's germline CDR1 is GTSNPN and CDR2 SVGIG (reference sequence). The CDR3 totals 12 residues. The CDR3 sequence: CAWRRRNYGYTF. The CDR3 DNA follows: TGTGCCTGGAGAAGGAGGAACTATGGCTACACCTTC.